A selection of T cell receptor beta chains follows, all from one sample in a study of beta chain features in type 1 diabetes. The assay was immunoSEQ multiplex PCR, and TCRdb's table has in-frame clones only and misses some. The data show some 140,000 clones, just over 9% seen once. Sequencing was performed on central memory CD4+ T cells from blood. The receptors originated from a man between 18 and 29 years old in good health. Both conserved end residues are trimmed from each CDR3. Each record gives: J gene, V gene, CDR3 protein.

TRBJ2-4,TRBV28,ASSLPPTGAILAKNIQY
TRBJ2-2,TRBV7-2,ASSSMNTGELF
TRBJ2-1,TRBV7-2,ASSPTSGGYNEQF
TRBJ2-7,TRBV18,ASSPTGTTYEQY
TRBJ1-2,TRBV5-8,ASSPETGSGYT
TRBJ2-1,TRBV18,ASSPPSRGANEQF
TRBJ2-2,TRBV30,ASSPRQDNTGELF
TRBJ2-3,TRBV7-9,ASSYPRGTQY
TRBJ2-5,TRBV9,ASSARDQETQY
TRBJ2-7,TRBV30,ASTKGTYEQY
TRBJ2-7,TRBV7-9,ASSLGANNEQY
TRBJ1-2,TRBV27,ASSARGPAGYGYT
TRBJ2-1,TRBV7-9,ASSSRDINQGYNEQF
TRBJ1-5,TRBV27,ASSPRDRAIQPQH
TRBJ1-2,TRBV15,ATSTGQHWGYT
TRBJ2-3,TRBV7-2,ASSLYGTSTDTQY
TRBJ2-5,TRBV9,ASSVGLAGGQETQY
TRBJ2-3,TRBV7-2,ASTMVTDTQY
TRBJ1-2,TRBV27,ASNVNRGSFNGYT
TRBJ2-7,TRBV5-6,ASSLGGTEYEQY
TRBJ1-4,TRBV7-6,ASSLDGEGDEKLF
TRBJ1-1,TRBV19,ASRTGEFTEAF
TRBJ2-7,TRBV11-2,ASSLDFGAGEQY